This T cell receptor beta chain was recorded in a study of shared clonotypes between healthy human individuals. Study context: The study used three CD4 naive, three CD4 memory, two CD8 naive and one CD8 memory plate per donor.

Some clones are missing from TCRdb's copy, which holds only in-frame ones; the method was immunoSEQ multiplex PCR. The sample contains some 900,000 clones, over 60% of which appear only once. Study results and limitations: What rarefaction showed was incomplete sorted-subset sequencing despite large depth. Blood alone was sampled, and tissue repertoires likely differ. Relative to memory subsets, naive subsets generally showed larger estimated richness.

On this clone: Its antigen is still unknown.

The germline V gene has CDR1 MNHNS and CDR2 SASEGT. The CDR3 runs to 15 residues. The V and J ends lost 6 bases and 0 bases respectively, with 15 bases between them. The V call is TRBV6-1, the J call TRBJ2-7, with a weak D call TRBD1 (5 bases). The source material was memory CD4+ T cells sorted from blood. Indicated subset: CD45RA-negative fraction. The TCR originated in a man younger than 35 in good health. CDR3 in amino acids: CASSRQLESSYEQYF. CDR3 nucleotides: TGTGCCAGCAGCCGACAGCTGGAAAGCTCCTACGAGCAGTACTTC.